This is a list of T cell receptor beta chains from one sample in a study of T cells in Graves' hyperthyroidism and ophthalmopathy. MiXCR, run by TCRdb on the multiplex PCR reads, gives a single entry per CDR3 protein. Here the sample spans 550,000 to 850,000 distinct CDR3 sequences, about 19% being singletons. Source material: blood. Receptors were obtained from a woman in her fifties or sixties with Graves' hyperthyroidism that later progressed to Graves' ophthalmopathy. The CDR3 runs from the conserved cysteine through the conserved F or W. D genes are given only for firm matches. Some rows mark clone size as missing; the rest say once, few, many or name a class of expanded clone.

J gene	D gene	clone size	V gene	CDR3 protein	CDR3 DNA
TRBJ1-2	TRBD1	NA	TRBV29-1	CSVPKRQGNYGYTF	TGCAGCGTGCCCAAACGACAGGGGAACTATGGCTACACCTTC
TRBJ2-7	NA	many	TRBV12-3/TRBV12-4	CASSPRTGAYEQYF	TGTGCCAGCAGTCCGAGGACTGGTGCCTACGAGCAGTACTTC
TRBJ1-1	TRBD1	many	TRBV10-3	CAISELQGVGNTEAFF	TGTGCCATCAGTGAGTTACAGGGGGTTGGGAACACTGAAGCTTTCTTT
TRBJ1-4	NA	few	TRBV11-2	CASSFLSEKLFF	TGTGCCAGCAGCTTCCTCTCCGAAAAACTGTTTTTT
TRBJ1-5	NA	many	TRBV30	CAWSWAGRNQPQHF	TGTGCCTGGAGCTGGGCGGGGAGGAATCAGCCCCAGCATTTT
TRBJ2-1	TRBD2	few	TRBV3-1	CASSQDASGGYKRFF	TGTGCCAGCAGCCAAGATGCTAGCGGGGGGTATAAGCGGTTCTTC
TRBJ2-5	TRBD2	few	TRBV4-1	CASSASPLAGGPETQYF	TGCGCCAGCAGCGCCAGCCCACTAGCGGGGGGCCCGGAGACCCAGTACTTC
TRBJ2-1	TRBD2	many	TRBV27	CASSLLAGEYNEQFF	TGTGCCAGCAGTTTACTAGCGGGGGAGTACAATGAGCAGTTCTTC
TRBJ2-5	NA	few	TRBV19	CASTRAGEETQYF	TGTGCCAGTACTAGGGCAGGGGAAGAGACCCAGTACTTC
TRBJ1-2	NA	NA	TRBV19	CASQGLANYGYTF	TGTGCCAGTCAAGGACTGGCGAACTATGGCTACACCTTC
TRBJ1-5	TRBD1	many	TRBV12-3/TRBV12-4	CASSLEPTGVQPQHF	TGTGCCAGCAGTTTAGAACCGACAGGGGTTCAGCCCCAGCATTTT
TRBJ1-4	TRBD1	few	TRBV9	CASSSRQGFPDEKLFF	TGTGCCAGCAGCTCGCGACAGGGCTTTCCCGATGAAAAACTGTTTTTT
TRBJ1-1	NA	NA	TRBV18	CASSPDNGQPEAFF	TGTGCCAGCTCACCAGACAACGGGCAGCCTGAAGCTTTCTTT
TRBJ2-1	NA	few	TRBV9	CASSVGSEVREQFF	TGTGCCAGCAGCGTAGGGTCGGAGGTTCGTGAGCAGTTCTTC
TRBJ1-1	NA	many	TRBV5-1	CASSVTTGSGEAFF	TGCGCCAGCAGCGTTACTACAGGGTCGGGTGAAGCTTTCTTT
TRBJ1-1	NA	many	TRBV12-3/TRBV12-4	CASMEESTEAFF	TGTGCCAGCATGGAGGAAAGCACTGAAGCTTTCTTT
TRBJ1-2	NA	NA	TRBV15	CATSRAAANYGYTF	TGTGCCACCAGCAGAGCGGCAGCAAACTATGGCTACACCTTC
TRBJ2-7	NA	many	TRBV10-3	CAISALLSNEQYF	TGTGCCATCAGTGCCCTCCTCTCGAACGAGCAGTACTTC
TRBJ2-7	NA	NA	TRBV15	CATSREGSRGGYEQYF	TGTGCCACCAGCAGAGAGGGCTCCCGAGGGGGCTACGAGCAGTACTTC
TRBJ1-2	NA	many	TRBV5-5	CASSLEITRNYGYTF	TGTGCCAGCAGCTTGGAAATAACACGGAACTATGGCTACACCTTC
TRBJ1-1	NA	NA	TRBV12-3/TRBV12-4	CASSWDITEAFF	TGTGCCAGCAGCTGGGACATCACTGAAGCTTTCTTT
TRBJ1-6	TRBD1	many	TRBV11-2	CASRGQGLNSPLHF	TGTGCCAGCCGCGGACAGGGCCTAAATTCACCCCTCCACTTT